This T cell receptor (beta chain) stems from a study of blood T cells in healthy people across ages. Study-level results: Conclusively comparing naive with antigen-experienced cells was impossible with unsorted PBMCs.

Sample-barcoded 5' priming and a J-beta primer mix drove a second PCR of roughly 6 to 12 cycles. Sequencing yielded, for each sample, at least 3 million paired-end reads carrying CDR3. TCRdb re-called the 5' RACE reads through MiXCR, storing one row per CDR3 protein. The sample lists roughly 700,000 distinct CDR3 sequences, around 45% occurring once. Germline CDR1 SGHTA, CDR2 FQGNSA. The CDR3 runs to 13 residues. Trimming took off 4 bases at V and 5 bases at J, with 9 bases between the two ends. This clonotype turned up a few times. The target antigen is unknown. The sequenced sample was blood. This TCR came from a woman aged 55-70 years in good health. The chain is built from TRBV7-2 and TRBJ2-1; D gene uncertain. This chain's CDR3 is CASSWQVNNEQFF. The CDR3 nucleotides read TGTGCCAGCAGCTGGCAGGTTAACAATGAGCAGTTCTTC.